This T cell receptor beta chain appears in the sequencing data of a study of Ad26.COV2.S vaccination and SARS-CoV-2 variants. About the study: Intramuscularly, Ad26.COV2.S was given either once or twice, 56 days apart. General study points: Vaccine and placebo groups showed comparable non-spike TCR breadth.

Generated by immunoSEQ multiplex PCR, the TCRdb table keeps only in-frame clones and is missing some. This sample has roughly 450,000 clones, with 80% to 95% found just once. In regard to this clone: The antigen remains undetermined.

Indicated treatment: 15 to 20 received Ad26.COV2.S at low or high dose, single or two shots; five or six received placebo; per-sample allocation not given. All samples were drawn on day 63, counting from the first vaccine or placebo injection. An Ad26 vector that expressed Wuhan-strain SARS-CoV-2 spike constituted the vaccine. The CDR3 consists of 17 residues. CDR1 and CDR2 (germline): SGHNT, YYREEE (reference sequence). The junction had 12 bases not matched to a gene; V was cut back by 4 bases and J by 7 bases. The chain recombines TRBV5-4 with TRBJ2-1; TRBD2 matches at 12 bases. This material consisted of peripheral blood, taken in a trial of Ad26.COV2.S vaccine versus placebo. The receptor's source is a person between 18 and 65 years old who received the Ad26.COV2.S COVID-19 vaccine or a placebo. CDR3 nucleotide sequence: TGTGCCAGCAGCATGGGGGCTGGACTAGCGGGACCAAATGAGCAGTTCTTC. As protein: CASSMGAGLAGPNEQFF.